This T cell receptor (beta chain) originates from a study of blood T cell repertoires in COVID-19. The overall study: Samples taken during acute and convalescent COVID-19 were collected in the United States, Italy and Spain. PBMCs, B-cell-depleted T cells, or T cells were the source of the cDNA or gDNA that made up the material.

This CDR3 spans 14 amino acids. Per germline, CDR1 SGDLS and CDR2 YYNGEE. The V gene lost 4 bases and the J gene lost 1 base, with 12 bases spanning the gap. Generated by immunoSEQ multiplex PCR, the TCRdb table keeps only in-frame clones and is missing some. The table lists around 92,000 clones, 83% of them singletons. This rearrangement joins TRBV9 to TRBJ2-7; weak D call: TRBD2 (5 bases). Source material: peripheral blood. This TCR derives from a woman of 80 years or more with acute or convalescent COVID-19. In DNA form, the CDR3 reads TGTGCCAGCAGCTTCGGGCTAGCTTCCTACGAGCAGTACTTC. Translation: CASSFGLASYEQYF. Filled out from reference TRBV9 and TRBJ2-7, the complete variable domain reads DSGVTQTPKHLITATGQRVTLRCSPRSGDLSVYWYQQSLDQGLQFLIQYYNGEERAKGNILERFSAQQFPDLHSELNLSSLELGDSALYFCASSFGLASYEQYFGPGTRLTVT.